This T cell receptor (beta chain) derives from a study of tumor and adjacent non-tumor tissue in lung cancer. The overall study: The cohort had roughly 12 adenocarcinoma, a couple of squamous cell and 1 small cell patients.

This clonotype came up many times. Its target is not known. The CDR3 contains 14 residues. Trimming left V 3 bases short and J 3 bases short, with 9 bases between. The library came from three nested PCR rounds adapted from ARM-PCR protocols. TCRdb reprocessed the multiplex PCR reads with MiXCR, giving one entry per CDR3 protein. The sample includes more than 85,000 distinct CDR3 sequences, 61% of them seen just once. The template was RNA from unsorted bulk tissue. Whole-study results and caveats: Top 100 clones took a larger repertoire share in normal lung. Higher tumor TCR diversity was associated with shorter survival.

The sequence derives from a man between 65 and 85 years old with non-small cell lung cancer. V and J are TRBV12-3 or TRBV12-4 and TRBJ1-5; D ambiguous. Sample: lung tumor tissue. CDR3 nucleotide sequence: TGTGCCAGCAGTTTCTCAGGAATCAATCAGCCCCAGCATTTT. Translated, it gives CASSFSGINQPQHF.